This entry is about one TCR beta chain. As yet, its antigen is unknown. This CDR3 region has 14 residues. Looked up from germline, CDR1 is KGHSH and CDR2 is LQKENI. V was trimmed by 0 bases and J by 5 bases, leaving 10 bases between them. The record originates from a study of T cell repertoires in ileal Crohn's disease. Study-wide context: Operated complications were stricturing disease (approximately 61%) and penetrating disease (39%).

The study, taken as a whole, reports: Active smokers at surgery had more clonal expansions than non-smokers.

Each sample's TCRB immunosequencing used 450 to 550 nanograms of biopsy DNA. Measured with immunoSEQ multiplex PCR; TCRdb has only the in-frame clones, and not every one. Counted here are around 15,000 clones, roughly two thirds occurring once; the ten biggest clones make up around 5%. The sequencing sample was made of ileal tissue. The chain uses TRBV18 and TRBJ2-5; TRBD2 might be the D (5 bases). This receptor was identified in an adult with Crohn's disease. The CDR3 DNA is TGTGCCAGCTCACCACCTAGCGTCCGTGAGACCCAGTACTTC. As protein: CASSPPSVRETQYF. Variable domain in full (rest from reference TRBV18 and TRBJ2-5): NAGVMQNPRHLVRRRGQEARLRCSPMKGHSHVYWYRQLPEEGLKFMVYLQKENIIDESGMPKERFSAEFPKEGPSILRIQQVVRGDSAAYFCASSPPSVRETQYFGPGTRLLVL.